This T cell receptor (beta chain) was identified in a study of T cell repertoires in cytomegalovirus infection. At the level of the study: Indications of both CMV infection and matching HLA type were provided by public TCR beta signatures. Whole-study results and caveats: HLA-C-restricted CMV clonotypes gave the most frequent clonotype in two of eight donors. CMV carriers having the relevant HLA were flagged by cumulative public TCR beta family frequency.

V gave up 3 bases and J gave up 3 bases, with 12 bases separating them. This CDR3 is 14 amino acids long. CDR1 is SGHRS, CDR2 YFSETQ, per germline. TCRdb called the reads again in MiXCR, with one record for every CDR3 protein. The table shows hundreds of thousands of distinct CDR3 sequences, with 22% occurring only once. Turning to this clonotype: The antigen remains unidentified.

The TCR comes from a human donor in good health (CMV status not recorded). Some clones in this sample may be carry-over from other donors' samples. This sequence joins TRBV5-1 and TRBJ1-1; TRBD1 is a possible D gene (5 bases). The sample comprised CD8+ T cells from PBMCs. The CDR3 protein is CASSSSPGDTEAFF. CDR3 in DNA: TGCGCCAGCAGCTCCTCTCCGGGGGACACTGAAGCTTTCTTT.